A selection of T cell receptor beta chains follows, all from one sample in a study of shared clonotypes between healthy human individuals. This table comes from immunoSEQ multiplex PCR, and its TCRdb copy is limited to in-frame clones, with some not included. The repertoire holds about 600,000 clones, around 81% seen once, with around 13% in the top ten. The sequencing sample was made of PBMCs. The receptors originated from a woman between 35 and 50 years old in good health. Some clones in this sample may be carry-over from other donors' samples. Each CDR3 is given with its conserved first and last residue. D genes are given only for firm matches. The listing skips clone size in some rows; elsewhere it reads once, few, many or a size class.

clone_size j_call v_call d_call cdr3_nt cdr3_aa
. TRBJ1-2 TRBV4-2 TRBD1 TGTGCCAGCAGCCAAGTACTTACAGGGGACGGCTACACCTTC CASSQVLTGDGYTF
. TRBJ2-3 TRBV9 TRBD2 TGTGCCAGCAGCGTAGGACTAGCGGACACTAGGAATACGCAGTATTTT CASSVGLADTRNTQYF
. TRBJ1-2 TRBV5-1 . TGCGCCAGCAGCTTCCAGGGGAGCTATGGCTACACCTTC CASSFQGSYGYTF
many TRBJ2-1 TRBV30 TRBD2 TGTGCCTGGTCTAAGCGGGAGGGCCGCGGGTGGAATGAGCAGTTCTTC CAWSKREGRGWNEQFF
few TRBJ1-2 TRBV5-8 . TGTGCCAGCAGCTTTCCGGGTAGGGCTTTTGGCTACACCTTC CASSFPGRAFGYTF
. TRBJ2-7 TRBV11-2 . TGTGCCAGCAGCTTAGCGAGGCAGGGCGCCTACGAGCAGTACTTC CASSLARQGAYEQYF
. TRBJ1-1 TRBV30 . TGTGCCTGGAGGTTAACAGGGTGGAGCACTGAAGCTTTCTTT CAWRLTGWSTEAFF
. TRBJ1-2 TRBV19 TRBD1 TGTGCCAGTAGTGACAGGGGGCTTTTTGATGGCTACACCTTC CASSDRGLFDGYTF
. TRBJ2-7 TRBV25-1 . TGTGCCAGCAGTGAATGGGGGGTCTCCTACGAGCAGTACTTC CASSEWGVSYEQYF
few TRBJ2-2 TRBV7-3 TRBD2 TGTGCCAGCAGCTTGCAATTTACTAGCGTGGCCGGGGAGCTGTTTTTT CASSLQFTSVAGELFF
once TRBJ2-2 TRBV6-5 . TGTGCCAGCAGTTACGAAGGGGGGGGCACCGGGGAGCTGTTTTTT CASSYEGGGTGELFF
. TRBJ1-4 TRBV28 TRBD1 TGTGCCAGCAGTCCGGGGGGACAGGGGAATGAAAAACTGTTTTTT CASSPGGQGNEKLFF
. TRBJ2-5 TRBV1 . TGCACCAGCAGCCAGCCGGGACTAGAGGGGTACCAAGAGACCCAGTACTTC CTSSQPGLEGYQETQYF
. TRBJ1-2 TRBV28 . TGTGCCAGCAGCATTCCGGGAGGGTATGGCTACACCTTC CASSIPGGYGYTF
. TRBJ2-1 TRBV10-2 TRBD2 TGCGCCAGCAGTGAGGACGTGGCGGGAGGTATGAATGAGCAGTTCTTC CASSEDVAGGMNEQFF
. TRBJ2-3 TRBV11-2 TRBD2 TGTGCCAGCAGCCTAGCGGGAGGCGGCACAGATACGCAGTATTTT CASSLAGGGTDTQYF
. TRBJ1-1 TRBV9 . TGTGCCAGCAGTGACTCCTCGTGGTCTGAAGCTTTCTTT CASSDSSWSEAFF
. TRBJ2-7 TRBV27 TRBD1 TGTGCCAGCAGTTTATCCGGACAGGCGACCAATCTTCACTACGAGCAGTACTTC CASSLSGQATNLHYEQYF
. TRBJ2-1 TRBV14 . TGTGCCAGCAGCCAAGAGGCTACCTACAATGAGCAGTTCTTC CASSQEATYNEQFF
. TRBJ2-1 TRBV27 TRBD2 TGTGCCAGCAGCACCCCCGGCGGACTAGCGGGAGATGGCAATGAGCAGTTCTTC CASSTPGGLAGDGNEQFF
. TRBJ2-2 TRBV13 . TGTGCCAGCAGCCTCCGGCGGGATAGAGACACCGGGGAGCTGTTTTTT CASSLRRDRDTGELFF
. TRBJ2-1 TRBV7-2 . TGTGCCAGCAGCCGTCATGGGCGGGACGACTACAATGAGCAGTTCTTC CASSRHGRDDYNEQFF
. TRBJ1-1 TRBV19 TRBD1 TGTGCCAGTAGTCCCAACAGGGGGTCCACTGAAGCTTTCTTT CASSPNRGSTEAFF
few TRBJ1-1 TRBV14 . TGTGCCAGCACCCGTTTGAACACTGAAGCTTTCTTT CASTRLNTEAFF
. TRBJ2-3 TRBV5-6 . TGTGCCAGCAGCTTGGGGACGGACGGAGAGACAGATACGCAGTATTTT CASSLGTDGETDTQYF
. TRBJ1-1 TRBV28 TRBD1 TGTGCCAGCAGTGCGGACAGGGGGTACACTGAAGCTTTCTTT CASSADRGYTEAFF
. TRBJ2-2 TRBV6-5 . TGTGCCAGCAGTTACTTCCGGCAGGGAGCCGGGGAGCTGTTTTTT CASSYFRQGAGELFF
. TRBJ1-6 TRBV4-2 . TGTGCCAGCAGCCAAGATGGGGGGCCGAGTTCACCCCTCCACTTT CASSQDGGPSSPLHF
once TRBJ2-7 TRBV15 . TGTGCCACCAGCAGAGATAGGAATCGCGAGCAGTACTTC CATSRDRNREQYF
. TRBJ2-3 TRBV4-2 TRBD2 TGTGCCAGCAGCCAAGAAGGGACTAGCGGGAGTTATGGAGATACGCAGTATTTT CASSQEGTSGSYGDTQYF
. TRBJ2-3 TRBV6-6 . TGTGCCAGCAGTTACTCGAAGGTTTTCACAGATACGCAGTATTTT CASSYSKVFTDTQYF
. TRBJ2-5 TRBV27 . TGTGCCAGCAGTTTACGGGCGAGAGAGACCCAGTACTTC CASSLRARETQYF
few TRBJ2-7 TRBV27 TRBD1 TGTGCCAGCAGCTGGGGACAGGGGGCCTACGAGCAGTACTTC CASSWGQGAYEQYF
. TRBJ1-1 TRBV28 . TGTGCCAGCAGTAACGACAGGTTGGGTCGGTGGGAAGCTTTCTTT CASSNDRLGRWEAFF
many TRBJ1-5 TRBV4-3 . TGCGCCAGCAGCCAAGATGTGGGTCAGCCCCAGCATTTT CASSQDVGQPQHF
. TRBJ2-2 TRBV18 TRBD2 TGTGCCAGCTCACCCGTGCGGGAGTCGAACACCGGGGAGCTGTTTTTT CASSPVRESNTGELFF
. TRBJ2-5 TRBV2 . TGTGCCAGCAGCTATCAGGCCTCGCGATACTTC CASSYQASRYF
. TRBJ1-4 TRBV4-1 TRBD1 TGCGCCAGCAGCCTAGGACAGGGGATTGCAACTAATGAAAAACTGTTTTTT CASSLGQGIATNEKLFF
. TRBJ1-5 TRBV28 . TGTGCCAGCAGTCTAGGTGGGGCAGAATATAGCAATCAGCCCCAGCATTTT CASSLGGAEYSNQPQHF
. TRBJ2-5 TRBV5-4 TRBD2 TGTGCCAGCAGCTCGGGGACTAGCGGGAGTCAAGAGACCCAGTACTTC CASSSGTSGSQETQYF
once TRBJ2-1 TRBV28 . TGTGCCAGCAGTCCCCTCGGGCCCGCGGATGAGCAGTTCTTC CASSPLGPADEQFF
. TRBJ2-7 TRBV10-3 . TGTGCCATCAGTGAGTCGGGGGGTAAGAGCTCCTACGAGCAGTACTTC CAISESGGKSSYEQYF
. TRBJ2-1 TRBV9 . TGTGCCAGCAGCGTAGCGGGAAACGGTGAGCAGTTCTTC CASSVAGNGEQFF
few TRBJ2-5 TRBV7-2 . TGTGCCAGCAGCTTTTTGATTCCGGGAGAGACCCAGTACTTC CASSFLIPGETQYF
. TRBJ2-5 TRBV11-1 . TGTGCCAGCAGCTTAGCGCCCAGGGAGACCCAGTACTTC CASSLAPRETQYF
. TRBJ1-2 TRBV19 TRBD1 TGTGCCAGTAGCCTGGGACAGAACTATGGCTACACCTTC CASSLGQNYGYTF
few TRBJ2-5 TRBV11-3 . TGTGCCAGCAGCTCCCGTGCAGGGTCGGAAGAGACCCAGTACTTC CASSSRAGSEETQYF
. TRBJ1-2 TRBV7-9 . TGTGCCAGCAGCTTTGAGGGTCATGGCTACACCTTC CASSFEGHGYTF
. TRBJ2-2 TRBV28 . TGTGCCAGCAGTTTGCGGCTAGCGAACACCGGGGAGCTGTTTTTT CASSLRLANTGELFF
. TRBJ2-7 TRBV11-2 TRBD1 TGTGCCAGCAGGAAAGCCCGACAGGGGGCTGACGAGCAGTACTTC CASRKARQGADEQYF
. TRBJ2-7 TRBV19 . TGTGCCAGTAGTACCGACACAACCTACGAGCAGTACTTC CASSTDTTYEQYF